This TCR beta chain was recorded in a study of cytomegalovirus exposure and HLA in healthy donors. Study-wide points: Rarity characterized most TCR sequences, yet some public TCRs appeared in many donors. The study put 150 or so TCR beta chains on its list as cytomegalovirus-associated.

The method was immunoSEQ multiplex PCR; TCRdb's version includes in-frame clones alone and lacks a portion of them. The sample includes approximately 260,000 clones, roughly 86% of them seen just once. With regard to this clone: No antigen is known for it.

The V gene's germline CDR1 is LNHDA and CDR2 SQIVND (reference sequence). The CDR3 contains 15 residues. V was clipped by 5 bases and J by 1 base; unmatched bases: 5. This receptor was identified in a woman in her 30s in good health and CMV-seropositive. Sequenced sample: PBMCs. The rearrangement links TRBV19 to TRBJ2-7; 10 nucleotides align to TRBD1. As DNA, the CDR3 is TGTGCCAGTAGTTCACGGACAGGGGGGTCCTACGAGCAGTACTTC. Translated, it gives CASSSRTGGSYEQYF.